The source of this TCR beta chain is a study of graft-versus-host responses after intestinal transplantation. As regards this clone: Its target is not known.

The method was immunoSEQ multiplex PCR; TCRdb's version includes in-frame clones alone and lacks a portion of them. The data show around 120,000 clones, 95% seen once. The TCR originated in a human donor who received an intestinal transplant. This material consisted of unstimulated CD8+ T cells sorted from spleen or lymph node cells, taken before intestinal transplant.

CDR3 nucleotides: TGTGCCAGCAGTTTTGGGACTAGCCCCTACGAGCAGTACTTC. Residues: CASSFGTSPYEQYF. The V call is TRBV27, the J call TRBJ2-7; 9 bases align to TRBD2. Germline trimming cut 3 bases from V and 2 bases from J; bases unmatched to any gene: 2. In germline, CDR1 is MNHEY, CDR2 SMNVEV (reference sequence). This CDR3 spans 14 amino acids.